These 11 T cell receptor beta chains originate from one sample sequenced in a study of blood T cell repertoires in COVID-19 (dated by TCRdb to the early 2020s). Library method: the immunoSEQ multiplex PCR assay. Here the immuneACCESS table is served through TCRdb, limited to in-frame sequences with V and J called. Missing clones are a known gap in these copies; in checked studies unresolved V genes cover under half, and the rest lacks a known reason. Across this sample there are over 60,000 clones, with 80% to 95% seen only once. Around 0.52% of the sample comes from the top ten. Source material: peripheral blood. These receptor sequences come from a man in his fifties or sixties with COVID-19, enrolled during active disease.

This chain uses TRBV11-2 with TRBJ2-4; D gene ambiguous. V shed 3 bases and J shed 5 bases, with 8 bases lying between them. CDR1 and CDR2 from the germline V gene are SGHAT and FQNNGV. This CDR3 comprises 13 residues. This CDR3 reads CASSLSFQNIQYF. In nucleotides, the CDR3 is TGTGCCAGCAGCTTGAGCTTTCAAAACATTCAGTACTTC.

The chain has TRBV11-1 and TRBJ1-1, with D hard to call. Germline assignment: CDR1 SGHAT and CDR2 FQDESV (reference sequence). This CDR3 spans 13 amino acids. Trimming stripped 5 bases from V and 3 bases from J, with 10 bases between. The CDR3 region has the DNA TGTGCCAGCAGCCCACAATATGACACTGAAGCTTTCTTT. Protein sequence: CASSPQYDTEAFF.

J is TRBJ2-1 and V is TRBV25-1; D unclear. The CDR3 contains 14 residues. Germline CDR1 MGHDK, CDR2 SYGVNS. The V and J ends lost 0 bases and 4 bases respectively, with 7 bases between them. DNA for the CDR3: TGTGCCAGCAGTGAATATGGCCAGTACAATGAGCAGTTCTTC. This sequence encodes CASSEYGQYNEQFF.

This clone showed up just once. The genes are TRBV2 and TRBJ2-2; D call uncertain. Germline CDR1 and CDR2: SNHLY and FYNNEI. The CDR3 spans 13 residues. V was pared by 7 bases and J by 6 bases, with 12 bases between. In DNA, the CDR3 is TGTGCCAGCACCTTACTCCGCCCCGGGGAGCTGTTTTTT. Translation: CASTLLRPGELFF.

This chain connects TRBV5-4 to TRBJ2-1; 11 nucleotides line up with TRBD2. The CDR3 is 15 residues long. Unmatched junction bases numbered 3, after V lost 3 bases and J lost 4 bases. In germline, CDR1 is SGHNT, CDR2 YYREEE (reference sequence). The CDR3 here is CASSWGTSGYNEQFF. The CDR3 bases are TGTGCCAGCAGCTGGGGGACTAGCGGATACAATGAGCAGTTCTTC.

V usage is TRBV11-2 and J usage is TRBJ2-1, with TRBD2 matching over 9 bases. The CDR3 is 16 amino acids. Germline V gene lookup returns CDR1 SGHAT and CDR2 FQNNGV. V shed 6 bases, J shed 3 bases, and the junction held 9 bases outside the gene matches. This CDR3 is CASSWLAGAIYNEQFF. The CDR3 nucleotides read TGTGCCAGCAGTTGGTTAGCGGGAGCGATCTACAATGAGCAGTTCTTC.

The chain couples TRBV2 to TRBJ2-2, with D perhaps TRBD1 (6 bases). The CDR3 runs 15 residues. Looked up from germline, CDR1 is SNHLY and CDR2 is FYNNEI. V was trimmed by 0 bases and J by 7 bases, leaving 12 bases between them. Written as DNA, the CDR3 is TGTGCCAGCAGTGAAGCTGGCCAGGGGTTCGGGGAGCTGTTTTTT. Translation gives CASSEAGQGFGELFF.

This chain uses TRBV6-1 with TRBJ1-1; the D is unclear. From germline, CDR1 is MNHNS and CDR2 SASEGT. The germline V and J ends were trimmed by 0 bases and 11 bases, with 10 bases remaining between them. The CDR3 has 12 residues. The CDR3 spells CASSEAVPRAFF. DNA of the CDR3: TGTGCCAGCAGTGAAGCGGTCCCCAGGGCTTTCTTT.

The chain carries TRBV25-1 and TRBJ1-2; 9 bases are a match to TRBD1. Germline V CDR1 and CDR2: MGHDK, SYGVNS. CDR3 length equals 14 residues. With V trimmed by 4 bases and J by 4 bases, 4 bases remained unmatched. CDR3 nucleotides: TGTGCCAGCAGTGGGCCGACAGGGGGCTATGGCTACACCTTC. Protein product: CASSGPTGGYGYTF.

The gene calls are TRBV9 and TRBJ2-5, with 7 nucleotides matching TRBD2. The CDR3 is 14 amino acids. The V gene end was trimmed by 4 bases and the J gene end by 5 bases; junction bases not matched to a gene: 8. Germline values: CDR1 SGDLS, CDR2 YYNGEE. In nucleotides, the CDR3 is TGTGCCAGCAGCTCCAGCGGGGCGTGGGAGACCCAGTACTTC. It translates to CASSSSGAWETQYF.

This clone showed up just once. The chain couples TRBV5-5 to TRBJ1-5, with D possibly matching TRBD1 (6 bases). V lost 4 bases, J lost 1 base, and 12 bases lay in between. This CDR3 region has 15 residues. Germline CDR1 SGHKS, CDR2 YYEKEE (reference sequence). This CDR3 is CASSEDSRSNQPQHF. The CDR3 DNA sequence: TGTGCCAGCAGCGAGGACAGTCGAAGCAATCAGCCCCAGCATTTT.